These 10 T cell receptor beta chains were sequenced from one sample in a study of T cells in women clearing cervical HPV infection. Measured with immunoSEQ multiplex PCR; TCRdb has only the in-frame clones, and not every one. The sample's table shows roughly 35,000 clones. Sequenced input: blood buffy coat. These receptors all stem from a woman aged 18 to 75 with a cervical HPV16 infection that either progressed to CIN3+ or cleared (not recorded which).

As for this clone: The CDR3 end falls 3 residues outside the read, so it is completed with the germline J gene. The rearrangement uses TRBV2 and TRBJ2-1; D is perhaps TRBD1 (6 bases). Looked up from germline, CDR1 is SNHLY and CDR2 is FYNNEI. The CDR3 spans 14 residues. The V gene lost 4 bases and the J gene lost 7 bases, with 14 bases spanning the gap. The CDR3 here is CASSVRQEGNEQFF. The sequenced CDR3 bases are TGTGCCAGCAGTGTCAGACAGGAAGGGAATGAG.

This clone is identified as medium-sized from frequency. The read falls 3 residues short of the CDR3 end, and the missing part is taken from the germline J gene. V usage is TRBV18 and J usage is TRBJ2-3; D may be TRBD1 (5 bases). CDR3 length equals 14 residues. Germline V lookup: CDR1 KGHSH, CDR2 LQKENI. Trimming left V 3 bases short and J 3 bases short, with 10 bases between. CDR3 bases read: TGTGCCAGCTCACCCTATCAGGGAACAGATACG. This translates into CASSPYQGTDT. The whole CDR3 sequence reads CASSPYQGTDTQYF. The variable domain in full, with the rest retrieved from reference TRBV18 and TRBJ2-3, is NAGVMQNPRHLVRRRGQEARLRCSPMKGHSHVYWYRQLPEEGLKFMVYLQKENIIDESGMPKERFSAEFPKEGPSILRIQQVVRGDSAAYFCASSPYQGTDTQYFGPGTRLTVL.

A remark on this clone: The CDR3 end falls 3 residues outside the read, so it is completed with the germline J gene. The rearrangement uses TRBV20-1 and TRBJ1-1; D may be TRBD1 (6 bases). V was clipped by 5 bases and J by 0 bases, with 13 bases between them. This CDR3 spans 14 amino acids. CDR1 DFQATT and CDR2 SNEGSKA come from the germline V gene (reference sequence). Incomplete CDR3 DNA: TGCAGTGCTCAGGGGTTGGTTATGAACACTGAA. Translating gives CSAQGLVMNTE. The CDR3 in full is CSAQGLVMNTEAFF.

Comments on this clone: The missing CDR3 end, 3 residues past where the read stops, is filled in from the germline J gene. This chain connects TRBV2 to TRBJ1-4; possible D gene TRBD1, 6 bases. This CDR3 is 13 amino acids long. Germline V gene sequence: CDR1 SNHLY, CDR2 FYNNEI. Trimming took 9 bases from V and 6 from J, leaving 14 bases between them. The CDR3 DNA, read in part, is TGTGCCAGTTCAGACAGGTCGGATGAAAAA. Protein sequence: CASSDRSDEK. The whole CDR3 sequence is CASSDRSDEKLFF.

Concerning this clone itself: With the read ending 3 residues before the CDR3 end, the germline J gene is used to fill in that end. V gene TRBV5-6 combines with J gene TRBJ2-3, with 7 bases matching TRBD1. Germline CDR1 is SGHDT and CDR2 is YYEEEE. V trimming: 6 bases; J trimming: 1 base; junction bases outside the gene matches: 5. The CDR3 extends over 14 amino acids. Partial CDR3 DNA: TGTGCCAGCAACCGGGACAGTCGCACAGATACG. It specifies CASNRDSRTDT. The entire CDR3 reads CASNRDSRTDTQYF.

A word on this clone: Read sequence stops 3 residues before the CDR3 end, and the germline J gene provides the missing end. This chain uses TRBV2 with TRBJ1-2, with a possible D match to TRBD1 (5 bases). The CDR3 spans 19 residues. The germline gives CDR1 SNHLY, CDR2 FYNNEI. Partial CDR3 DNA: TGTGCCAGCCGTGCGAAATCGGCAAAAAGGGGCTATCCGACCTACGAC. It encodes CASRAKSAKRGYPTYD. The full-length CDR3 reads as CASRAKSAKRGYPTYDYTF.

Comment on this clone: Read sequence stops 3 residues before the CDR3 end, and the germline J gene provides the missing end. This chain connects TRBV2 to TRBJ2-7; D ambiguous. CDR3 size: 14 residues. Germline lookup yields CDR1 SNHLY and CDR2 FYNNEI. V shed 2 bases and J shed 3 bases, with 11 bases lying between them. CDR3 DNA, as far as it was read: TGTGCCAGCAGTGAACATCCAGTAAGCTACGAG. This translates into CASSEHPVSYE. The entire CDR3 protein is CASSEHPVSYEQYF.

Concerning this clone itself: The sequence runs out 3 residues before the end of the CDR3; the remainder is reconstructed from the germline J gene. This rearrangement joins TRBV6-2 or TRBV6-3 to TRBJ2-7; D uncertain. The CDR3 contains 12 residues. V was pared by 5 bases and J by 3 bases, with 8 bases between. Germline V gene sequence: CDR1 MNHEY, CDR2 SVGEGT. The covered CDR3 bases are TGTGCCAGCAGTCCGTTTCGCTACGAG. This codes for CASSPFRYE. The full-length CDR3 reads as CASSPFRYEQYF.

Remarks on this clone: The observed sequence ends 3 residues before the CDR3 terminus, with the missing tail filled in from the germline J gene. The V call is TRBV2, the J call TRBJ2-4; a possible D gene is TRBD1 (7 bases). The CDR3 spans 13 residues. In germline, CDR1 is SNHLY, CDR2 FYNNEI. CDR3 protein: CASNKDRRDGQYF. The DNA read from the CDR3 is TGTGCCAGCAATAAGGACAGGAGGGATGGT.

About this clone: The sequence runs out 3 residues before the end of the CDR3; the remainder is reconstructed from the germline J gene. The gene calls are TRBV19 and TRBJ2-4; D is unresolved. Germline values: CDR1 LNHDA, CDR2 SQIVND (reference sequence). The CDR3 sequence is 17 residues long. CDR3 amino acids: CASSISSDTANNQPQYF. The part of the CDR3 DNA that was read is TGTGCCAGTAGTATTTCCTCCGACACGGCGAACAATCAGCCT.